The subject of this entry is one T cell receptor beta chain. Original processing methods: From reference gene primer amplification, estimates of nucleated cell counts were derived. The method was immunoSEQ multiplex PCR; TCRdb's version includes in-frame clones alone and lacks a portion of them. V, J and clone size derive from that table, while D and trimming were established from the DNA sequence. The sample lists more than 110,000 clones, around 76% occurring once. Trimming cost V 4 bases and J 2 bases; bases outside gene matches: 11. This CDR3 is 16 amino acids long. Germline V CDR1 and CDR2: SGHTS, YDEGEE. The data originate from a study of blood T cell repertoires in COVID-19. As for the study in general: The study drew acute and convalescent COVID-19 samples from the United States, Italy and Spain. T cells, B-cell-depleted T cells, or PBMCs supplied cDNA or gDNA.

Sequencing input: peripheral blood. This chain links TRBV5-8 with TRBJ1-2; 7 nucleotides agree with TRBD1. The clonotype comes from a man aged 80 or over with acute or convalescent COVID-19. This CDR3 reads CASSAFRQGPNYGYTF. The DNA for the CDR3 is TGTGCCAGCAGCGCTTTTCGACAGGGACCCAACTATGGCTACACCTTC.